A selection of T cell receptor beta chains follows, all from one sample in a study of human T cells and chemical hapten exposure. Via MiXCR, TCRdb re-called the RACE reads, giving one row per CDR3 protein. This sample has more than 85,000 distinct CDR3 sequences, with roughly a tenth found just once. This material consisted of whole blood, taken in connection with sensitization to the hapten diphenylcyclopropenone (DPC). Receptors originate from a woman in her forties with alopecia areata. Some clones in this sample may be carry-over from other donors' samples. The conserved cysteine and the conserved F or W are not part of the CDR3 here. Size is omitted from some rows. Given values are once, few, many or a class for expanded clones.

few | TRBV3-1 | 12 | ASSQVASYNEQF
few | TRBV29-1 | 12 | SVDPGQGIGEQF
few | TRBV19 | 14 | ASSIWAGTGGTEAF
few | TRBV11-3 | 14 | ASSLAGGRNTGELF
NA | TRBV3-1 | 13 | ASSLRHRGSSGYT
few | TRBV6-2/TRBV6-3 | 14 | ASSYLGTGANYGYT
many | TRBV19 | 13 | ASSELNPGTSGYT
few | TRBV20-1 | 10 | SAIQGFQPRH
many | TRBV3-1 | 15 | ASSQSAGQGRNQPQH
many | TRBV18 | 13 | ASSTGQPNDSPLH
few | TRBV10-3 | 12 | AISEQLERETQY
NA | TRBV10-3 | 14 | AISESTSGDQETQY
NA | TRBV7-7 | 12 | ASSLEAGYNEQF
few | TRBV18 | 11 | ASSPWGKYEQY
many | TRBV6-6 | 14 | ASSYSLGGNPYEQY
few | TRBV7-2 | 15 | ASPGTGPPRFNQPQH